This TCR beta chain derives from a study of cytomegalovirus exposure and HLA in healthy donors (dated by TCRdb to about 2017). Turning to the overall study: An earlier analysis of 587 of the donors reported approximately 300 Gb of sequence data and about 120 million unique TCR beta sequences obtained from approximately 180 million T cells. Approximately 300 gigabases of sequencing data and approximately 92 million unique TCR sequences made up an early release that covered approximately 700 HLA-typed donors. The genetic ancestry cluster associated with self-reported Caucasian donors included roughly four fifths of the roughly 400 genotyped donors. The aim of the study was to test whether cataloging public T cell receptors could identify signatures of past pathogen exposure. The T cell repertoires of several hundred subjects were profiled by immunosequencing and related to cytomegalovirus serostatus. A separate validation cohort of over a hundred different subjects was used in addition to the roughly 670-subject first cohort. To predict cytomegalovirus infection status, the study combined high-throughput TCR immunosequencing, statistical association of individual TCRs with disease status, and machine learning. To study patterns of TCR occurrence, a later analysis re-analyzed previously published TCR beta repertoires from more than 550 donors and added high-resolution HLA genotyping. Rather than drawing on any new phenotypic data, the later analysis identified candidate immune exposures from TCR beta sequences and the way those sequences occurred across donors. An earlier analysis of several hundred of the donors applied high-throughput TCR beta sequencing to assess whether each TCR beta V gene segment acted as functional or pseudogenic. Donor age, sex, ethnicity and CMV serostatus were compiled together with the repertoire data. A later genetic analysis took genome-wide SNP genotypes for about 55% of the 666 donors and used that subset as a discovery cohort. Every repertoire in the discovery cohort had been generated on one and the same sequencing platform. Class I and class II HLA loci were covered by the typing at four-digit resolution. Typing coverage differed by locus: A, B, C, DRB1 and DQB1 were typed in roughly 629-630 donors, DQA1 in 500 to 550, DPA1 in approximately 610, and DPB1 in just under 490. Because of strong linkage in the cohort, a handful of DR-DQ haplotypes were treated as single units for association and clustering. Among about 360 genotyped donors of the cohort, an average of around 240,000 unique TCR beta nucleotide sequences were sequenced per donor, roughly a sixth of them non-productive. Broad study findings and their caveats: A later genetic analysis reported fewer N-insertions in productive TCRs among donors in an Asian-associated ancestry cluster than the 666-donor mean. According to a later analysis, parvovirus B19, influenza, CMV and Epstein-Barr virus appeared linked to several top co-occurrence clusters. Assigning TCR associations to individual alleles was difficult when HLA alleles, especially DR and DQ, strongly co-occurred. Broadly in line with IMGT annotations, most TCR beta V segments showed up in productive rearrangements about 90% or about 30% of the time in an earlier analysis of 587 of the donors. Linkage disequilibrium might explain the correlated functional status among segregating V segments, but an unknown experimental factor could not be ruled out. A further reported finding was that TCR beta sequences accurately predicted the HLA-A and HLA-B alleles for most subjects in the first cohort. Because counts were too low, 15 to 20 rarely observed V segments, including chromosome 9 orphons, were excluded from the earlier analysis of roughly 580 of the donors. Three of the identified cytomegalovirus-associated TCR beta chains were confirmed in vitro to be specific for cytomegalovirus antigens. Most TCR sequences were observed very rarely across donors, whereas some public TCRs were present in many individuals. A total of around 150 TCR beta chains were listed by the study as associated with cytomegalovirus. According to a later analysis, TCR association rates differed among HLA loci, with DRB1 alleles showing the most associated TCRs and HLA-C alleles showing the fewest. Specific HLA alleles were associated with about 17,000 TCR beta sequences at a false discovery rate of 0.05 in a later analysis. Because the 87-base-pair reads could not distinguish some IMGT-functional V segments, including TRBV6-2 and TRBV6-3, those segments were excluded. Cytomegalovirus status was reported to be diagnosed by the classifier with high specificity and sensitivity in both the original and validation cohorts. For the cohort, immune exposure information was limited to CMV serostatus. In a later genetic analysis, a missense DCLRE1C variant was associated with V-gene and J-gene trimming of TCR beta chains, and the association was replicated in an independent cohort. A later analysis found that most CMV-associated TCR beta chains appeared HLA-restricted, with HLA associations seemingly driven largely by CMV exposure. Because HLA typing was unavailable for some donors at each locus, only the typed subset was used in association tests. The authors suggested that the approach could potentially be generalized to other disease states and immunological phenotypes. Roughly uniform sequencing depth across donors was assumed in presence/absence analyses, although this assumption may not hold. A later analysis found that HLA-associated TCR beta chains were more clonally expanded and had lower generation probabilities than equally common non-associated chains. A cluster of highly shared sequence variants was judged likely to be a technical artifact of the sequencing pipeline. This cohort had only TCR beta chains sequenced, and the lack of alpha or paired-chain data limited which features could be detected.

The library relied on the immunoSEQ multiplex PCR assay. A mixture of 60 forward primers for TCR Vbeta segments and 13 reverse primers for TCR Jbeta segments was used in the multiplex PCR. The CDR3 region of rearranged TCR beta genes was amplified from genomic DNA by a multiplex PCR assay. On the Illumina HiSeq System, the amplified TCR beta libraries were sequenced as 87-base-pair reads. The paper's data handling went like this. Across the roughly 670 repertoires, a later analysis counted 80 million or so unique TCR beta chains, around 11 million of which were shared by at least two donors. A nearest-neighbor algorithm error-corrected the raw reads and collapsed the reads into unique sequences, merging closely related sequences to remove PCR and sequencing errors. Alignment of CDR3 sequences to IMGT reference sequences was used to assign V, D and J gene segments. For a sequence to be retained, a match of at least six nucleotides to both a V gene segment and a J gene segment was required. Rearrangements were classified as productive when the CDR3 lacked stop codons and remained in frame with V and J, and all other rearrangements were classified as non-productive. Following IMGT convention, CDR3 was defined as the stretch from the second conserved V-encoded cysteine up to the conserved J-encoded phenylalanine. In an earlier analysis of roughly 610 of the donors, sequences lacking an unambiguous match to a single V gene segment were excluded. In an earlier analysis of some 590 of the donors, a V segment was called functional when productive rearrangements were above 56.7%, and segregating when the standard deviation between donors exceeded 5%. A statistical classification framework was built for diagnosing cytomegalovirus status from the catalog of TCR beta chain sequences. In a later analysis, TCR nucleotide sequences were compared against IMGT/GENE-DB human TR gene sequences so that V and J genes could be assigned. In a later analysis, CDR3 sequences and most-parsimonious VDJ recombination scenarios were assigned using the TCRdist pipeline. In a later analysis, every TCR beta chain was defined by the combination of its CDR3 amino acid sequence and its V-gene family, and reads without a unique V-gene family were dropped. A later analysis removed 500 to 600 highly shared, low-generation-probability nucleotide sequences to deal with suspected cross-contamination and a sequencing artifact. In a later analysis, a clonal expansion index was calculated for each public chain from normalized within-repertoire ranks of inferred template counts. Generation probabilities in a later analysis came from a VDJ recombination model fitted to out-of-frame rearrangements, and those results were checked against IGoR. Hypergeometric tests were used in a later analysis to score TCR-TCR, TCR-HLA and TCR-CMV co-occurrence, with a repertoire-size bias correction applied to the TCR pairs. To estimate false discovery rates, a later analysis permuted the HLA or CMV assignments 20 times. A later analysis grouped co-occurring TCRs with DBSCAN, adding TCRdist sequence similarity when clustering within HLA-allele-positive subsets. For co-occurrence clustering, repertoires with fewer than 30,000 or more than 120,000 public chains were excluded, along with several repertoires with anomalous nucleotide sharing. Not all clones reach the TCRdb copy of this immuneACCESS table, which keeps in-frame sequences only. Checked studies attribute under half of the gap to unresolved V genes and leave the rest unexplained. V, J and clone size were drawn from that table, and D and trimming were deduced from the DNA. For this sample the table gives over 90,000 clones, of which approximately 79% were detected only once. The ten largest clonotypes hold roughly 20% of the sample.

The CDR3 runs 13 residues from the cysteine to the phenylalanine. Left in the record is the CDR3 DNA by itself, 39 bases read in frame from the first base. From the germline V gene (reference sequence), CDR1 is LNHDA and CDR2 is SQIVND. The cohort comprised some 700 healthy bone marrow donors. All cohort members were sampled while nominally healthy, although unrecorded immune exposures were likely present. The donor was CMV seropositive and belonged to the group of 250 to 300 seropositive cohort members. A peripheral blood sample was collected from each donor, and TCR beta sequencing was performed on peripheral blood mononuclear cells. Genomic DNA was extracted from the blood cell samples with the Qiagen DNeasy Blood Extraction Kit. This clone was detected only once. The antigen it binds to is not known. The junction departs from the called germline gene at one end, perhaps through a read error.

This clonotype originated in a woman aged 60-70 years in good health and CMV-seropositive. The chain was built from TRBV19 and TRBJ1-1, with TRBD1 matching 7 junction bases. The sample was PBMCs. The nucleotide sequence is given as TGTGCCAGTAGTCTAGACAGGGACACTGAAGCTTTCTTT. The encoded protein is CASSLDRDTEAFF.